This T cell receptor beta chain was recorded in a study of cytomegalovirus exposure and HLA in healthy donors. Notes on the study in general: CMV serostatus stood as the only immune exposure information on hand. TRBV6-2, TRBV6-3 and some other V segments were unresolvable in 87-base-pair reads.

This CDR3 spans 14 amino acids. Per the germline V gene, CDR1 is WSHSY and CDR2 is SAAADI. Between the trimmed V and J ends, which lost 10 bases and 6 bases, there was a span of 18 bases. This clone was seen once. Its antigen is unidentified. Both 60 Vbeta primers and 13 Jbeta primers went into the PCR. Some clones are missing from TCRdb's copy, which holds only in-frame ones; the method was immunoSEQ multiplex PCR. The sample comprises roughly 200,000 clones, about 81% of which are singletons, and 2.5% to 3.5% rests with the top ten. What was sequenced was PBMCs. The chain uses TRBV10-2 and TRBJ2-2; D gene unclear. The receptor was isolated from a woman between 35 and 50 years old in good health and CMV-seronegative. CDR3 sequence: CATRVILEPGELFF. The CDR3 DNA is TGCGCCACCCGTGTTATACTGGAGCCCGGGGAGCTGTTTTTT.